This TCR beta chain was retrieved from a study of blood T cell repertoires in COVID-19. Study in general: The United States, Italy and Spain provided the acute and convalescent COVID-19 samples. Sources were T cells, B-cell-depleted T cells, or PBMCs; the material itself was cDNA or gDNA.

In the original analysis: Reference gene primer amplification gave estimated nucleated cell counts. This table comes from immunoSEQ multiplex PCR, and its TCRdb copy is limited to in-frame clones, with some not included. That table is the source of V, J and clone size, and D and trimming were worked out from the DNA. This table holds approximately 260,000 clones, about nine tenths found once. Trimming pared 4 bases from V and 0 bases from J, leaving 13 bases between. Germline CDR1 reads SGHNT; CDR2 reads YYREEE (reference sequence). The CDR3 runs to 15 residues. The origin of this receptor is a man in his fifties or sixties with acute or convalescent COVID-19. Input material: peripheral blood. The J gene is TRBJ1-2, the V gene TRBV5-4; D remains unclear. The CDR3 here is CASSPNTGTNYGYTF. In DNA, the CDR3 is TGTGCCAGCAGCCCAAATACCGGGACTAACTATGGCTACACCTTC.